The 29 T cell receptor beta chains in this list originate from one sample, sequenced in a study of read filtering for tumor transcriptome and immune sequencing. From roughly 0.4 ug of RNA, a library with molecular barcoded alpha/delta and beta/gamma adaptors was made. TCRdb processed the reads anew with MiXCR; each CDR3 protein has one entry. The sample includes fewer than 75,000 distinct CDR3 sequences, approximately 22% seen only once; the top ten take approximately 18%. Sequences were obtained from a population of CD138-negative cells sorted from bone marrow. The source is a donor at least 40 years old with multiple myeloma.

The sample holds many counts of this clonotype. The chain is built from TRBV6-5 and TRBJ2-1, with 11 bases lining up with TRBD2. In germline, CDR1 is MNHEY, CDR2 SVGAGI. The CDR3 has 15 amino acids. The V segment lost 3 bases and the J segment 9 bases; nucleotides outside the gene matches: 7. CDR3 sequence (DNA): TGTGCCAGCAGTTATCTAGCGGGGGGCCGGGGTGAGCAGTTCTTC. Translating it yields CASSYLAGGRGEQFF.

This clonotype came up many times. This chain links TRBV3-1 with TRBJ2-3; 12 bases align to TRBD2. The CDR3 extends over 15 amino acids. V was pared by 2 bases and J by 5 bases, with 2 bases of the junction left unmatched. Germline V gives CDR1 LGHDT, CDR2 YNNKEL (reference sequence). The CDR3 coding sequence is TGTGCCAGCAGCCAACTAGCGGGGGGGCAAGATACGCAGTATTTT. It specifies CASSQLAGGQDTQYF.

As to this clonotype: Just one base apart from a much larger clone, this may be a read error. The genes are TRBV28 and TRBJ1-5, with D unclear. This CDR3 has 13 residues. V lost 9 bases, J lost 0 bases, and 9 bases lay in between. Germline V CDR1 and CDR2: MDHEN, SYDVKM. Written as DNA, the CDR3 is TGTGCCAGTGTTGGGCATAGCAATCAGCCCCAGCATTTT. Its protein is CASVGHSNQPQHF. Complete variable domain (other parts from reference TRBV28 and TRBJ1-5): DVKVTQSSRYLVKRTGEKVFLECVQDMDHENMFWYRQDPGLGLRLIYFSYDVKMKEKGDIPEGYSVSREKKERFSLILESASTNQTSMYLCASVGHSNQPQHFGDGTRLSIL.

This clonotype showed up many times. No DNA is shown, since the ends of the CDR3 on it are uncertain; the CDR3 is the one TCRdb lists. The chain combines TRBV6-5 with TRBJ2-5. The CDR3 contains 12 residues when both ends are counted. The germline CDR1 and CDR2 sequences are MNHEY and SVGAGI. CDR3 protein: CASTSGETQYFF.

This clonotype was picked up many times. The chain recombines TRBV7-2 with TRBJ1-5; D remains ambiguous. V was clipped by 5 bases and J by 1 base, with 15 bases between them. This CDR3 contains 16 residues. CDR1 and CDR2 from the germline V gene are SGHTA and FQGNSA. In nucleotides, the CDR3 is TGTGCCAGCAGCCTGACTGGGGTTGGGAGCAATCAGCCCCAGCATTTT. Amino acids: CASSLTGVGSNQPQHF.

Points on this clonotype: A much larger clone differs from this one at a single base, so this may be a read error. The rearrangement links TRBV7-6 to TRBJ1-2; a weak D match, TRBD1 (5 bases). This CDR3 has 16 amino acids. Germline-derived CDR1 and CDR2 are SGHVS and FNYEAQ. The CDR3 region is CASSPLWRGGYYDYTF. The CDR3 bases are TGTGCCAGCAGCCCCCTTTGGCGGGGCGGATACTATGACTACACCTTC.

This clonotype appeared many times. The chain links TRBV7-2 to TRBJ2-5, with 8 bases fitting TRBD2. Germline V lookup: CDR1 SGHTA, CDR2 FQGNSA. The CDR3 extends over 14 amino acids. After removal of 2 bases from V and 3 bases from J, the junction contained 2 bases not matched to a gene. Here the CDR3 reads CASSLFGGEETQYF. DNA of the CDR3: TGTGCCAGCAGCTTATTCGGGGGGGAAGAGACCCAGTACTTC.

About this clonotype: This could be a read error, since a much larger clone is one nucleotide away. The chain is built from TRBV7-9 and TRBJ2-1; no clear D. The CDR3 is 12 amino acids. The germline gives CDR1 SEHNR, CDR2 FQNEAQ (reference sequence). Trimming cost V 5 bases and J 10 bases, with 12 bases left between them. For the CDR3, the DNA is TGTGCCAGCAGCCCGTTAGTTGTGGAGCAGTTCTTC. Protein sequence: CASSPLVVEQFF.

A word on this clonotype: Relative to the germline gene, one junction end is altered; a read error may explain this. The CDR3 coding sequence is TGCGCCGGCAGCCAAGATCGAGGGTACGAGCAGTACTTC. It yields the protein CAGSQDRGYEQYF. This chain links TRBV4-1 with TRBJ2-7; D is perhaps TRBD2 (5 bases). The CDR3 extends over 13 amino acids. Germline V gives CDR1 MGHRA, CDR2 YSYEKL.

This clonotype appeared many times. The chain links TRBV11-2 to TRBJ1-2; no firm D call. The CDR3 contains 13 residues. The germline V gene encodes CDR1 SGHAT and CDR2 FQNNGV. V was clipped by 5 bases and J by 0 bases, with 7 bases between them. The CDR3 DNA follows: TGTGCCAGCAGCATTATGCCTAACTATGGCTACACCTTC. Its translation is CASSIMPNYGYTF.

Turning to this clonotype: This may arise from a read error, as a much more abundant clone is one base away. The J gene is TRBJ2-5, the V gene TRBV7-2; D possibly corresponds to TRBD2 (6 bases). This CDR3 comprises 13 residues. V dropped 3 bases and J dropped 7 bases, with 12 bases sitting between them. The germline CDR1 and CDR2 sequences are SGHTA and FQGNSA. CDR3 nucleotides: TGTGCCAGCAGCTTGCGCGGGGAAGGGACCCAGTACTTC. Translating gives CASSLRGEGTQYF.

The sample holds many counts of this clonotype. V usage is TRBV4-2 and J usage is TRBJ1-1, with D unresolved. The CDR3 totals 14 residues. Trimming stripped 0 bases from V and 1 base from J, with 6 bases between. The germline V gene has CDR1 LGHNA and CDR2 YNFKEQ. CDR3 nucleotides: TGTGCCAGCAGCCAAGACCTAGGGAACACTGAAGCTTTCTTT. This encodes CASSQDLGNTEAFF.

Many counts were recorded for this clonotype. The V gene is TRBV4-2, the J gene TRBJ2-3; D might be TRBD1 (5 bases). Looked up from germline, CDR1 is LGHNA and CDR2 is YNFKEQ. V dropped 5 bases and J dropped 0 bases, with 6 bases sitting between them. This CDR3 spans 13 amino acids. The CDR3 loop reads CASSGASTDTQYF. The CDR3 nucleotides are TGTGCCAGCAGCGGGGCAAGCACAGATACGCAGTATTTT.

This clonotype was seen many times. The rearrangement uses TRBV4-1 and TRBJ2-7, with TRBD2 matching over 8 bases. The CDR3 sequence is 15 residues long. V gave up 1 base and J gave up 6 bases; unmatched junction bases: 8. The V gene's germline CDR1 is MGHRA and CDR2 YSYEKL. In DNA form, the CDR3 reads TGCGCCAGCAGCCAAGTAGGAGCGGGAGAAGCCGAGCAGTACTTC. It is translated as CASSQVGAGEAEQYF.

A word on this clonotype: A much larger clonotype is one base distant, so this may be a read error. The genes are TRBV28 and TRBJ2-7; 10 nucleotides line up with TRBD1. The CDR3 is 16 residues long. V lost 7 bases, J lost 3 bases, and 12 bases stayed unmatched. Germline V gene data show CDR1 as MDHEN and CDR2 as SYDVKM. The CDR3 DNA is TGTGCCAGCAACTTTAGTCCGCGGGACAGGGGCTACGAGCAGTACTTC. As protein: CASNFSPRDRGYEQYF.

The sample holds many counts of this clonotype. CDR3 protein: CASRINSGAYNEQFF. In DNA form, the CDR3 reads TGTGCCAGCAGAATTAATAGCGGCGCCTACAATGAGCAGTTCTTC. The chain employs TRBV7-2 and TRBJ2-1; D is perhaps TRBD2 (6 bases). Trimming shortened V by 6 bases and J by 2 bases, and 14 bases separated the two germline ends. The CDR3 spans 15 residues. The germline CDR1 and CDR2 sequences are SGHTA and FQGNSA.

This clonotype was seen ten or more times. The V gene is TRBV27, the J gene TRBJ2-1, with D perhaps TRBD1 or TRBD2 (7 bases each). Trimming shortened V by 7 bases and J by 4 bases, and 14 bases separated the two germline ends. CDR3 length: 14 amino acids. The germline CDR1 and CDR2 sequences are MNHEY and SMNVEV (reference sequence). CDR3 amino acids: CASTRGDRYNEQFF. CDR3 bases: TGTGCCAGCACCCGGGGGGACAGATACAATGAGCAGTTCTTC.

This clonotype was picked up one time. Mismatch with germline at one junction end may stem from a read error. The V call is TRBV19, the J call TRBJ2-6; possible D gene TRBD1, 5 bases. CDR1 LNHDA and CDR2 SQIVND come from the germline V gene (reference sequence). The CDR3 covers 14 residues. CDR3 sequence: CASSTGSGANVPTF. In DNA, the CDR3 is TGTGCCAGTAGTACTGGTTCTGGGGCCAACGTCCCGACTTTC.

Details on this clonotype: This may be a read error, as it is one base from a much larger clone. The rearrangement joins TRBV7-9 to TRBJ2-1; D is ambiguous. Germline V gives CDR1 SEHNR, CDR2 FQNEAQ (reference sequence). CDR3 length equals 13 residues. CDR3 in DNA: TGTGCCAGCAGCTTAATCCCTGGGAATGAGCAGTCCTTC. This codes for CASSLIPGNEQSF.

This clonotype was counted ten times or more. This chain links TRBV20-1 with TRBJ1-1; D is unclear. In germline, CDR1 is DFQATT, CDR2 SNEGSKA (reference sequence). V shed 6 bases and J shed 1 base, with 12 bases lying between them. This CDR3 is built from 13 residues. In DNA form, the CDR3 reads TGCAGTGCCCGACCATGGGGGAACACTGAAGCTTTCTTT. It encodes CSARPWGNTEAFF.

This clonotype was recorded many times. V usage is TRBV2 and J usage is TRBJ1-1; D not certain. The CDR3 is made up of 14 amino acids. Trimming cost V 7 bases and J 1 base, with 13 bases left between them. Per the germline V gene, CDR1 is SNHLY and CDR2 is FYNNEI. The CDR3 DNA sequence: TGTGCCAGCAAGAACCCTTCCCCGAACACTGAAGCTTTCTTT. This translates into CASKNPSPNTEAFF.

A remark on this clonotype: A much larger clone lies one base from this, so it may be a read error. The CDR3 bases are TGTGCCAGCAGCGTAATAGGGGACACCGGGGAGCTGTTTTTT. This codes for CASSVIGDTGELFF. The chain has TRBV9 and TRBJ2-2, with D tentatively TRBD1 (5 bases). From germline, CDR1 is SGDLS and CDR2 YYNGEE. The CDR3 covers 14 residues. The V and J ends lost 1 base and 3 bases respectively, with 7 bases between them.

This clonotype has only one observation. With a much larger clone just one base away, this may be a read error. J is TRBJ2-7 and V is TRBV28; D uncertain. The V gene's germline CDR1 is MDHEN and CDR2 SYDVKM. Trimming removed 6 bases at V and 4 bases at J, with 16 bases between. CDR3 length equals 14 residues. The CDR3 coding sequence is TGTGCCAGCAGCTATCGGAACAAACAATACGAGCAGTACTTC. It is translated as CASSYRNKQYEQYF. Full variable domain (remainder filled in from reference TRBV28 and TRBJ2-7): DVKVTQSSRYLVKRTGEKVFLECVQDMDHENMFWYRQDPGLGLRLIYFSYDVKMKEKGDIPEGYSVSREKKERFSLILESASTNQTSMYLCASSYRNKQYEQYFGPGTRLTVT.

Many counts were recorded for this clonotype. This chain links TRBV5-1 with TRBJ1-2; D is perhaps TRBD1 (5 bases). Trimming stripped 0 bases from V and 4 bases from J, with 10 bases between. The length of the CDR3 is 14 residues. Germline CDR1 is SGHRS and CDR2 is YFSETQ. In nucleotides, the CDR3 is TGCGCCAGCAGCTTGGAAAGGGGCAGCTATGGCTACACCTTC. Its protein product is CASSLERGSYGYTF.

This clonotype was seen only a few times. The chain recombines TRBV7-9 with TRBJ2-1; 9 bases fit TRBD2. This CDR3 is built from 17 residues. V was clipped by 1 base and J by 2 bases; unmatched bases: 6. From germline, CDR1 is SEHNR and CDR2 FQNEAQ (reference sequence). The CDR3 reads CASSLGEAGGTYNEQFF. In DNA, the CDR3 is TGTGCCAGCAGCTTAGGGGAAGCGGGAGGAACCTACAATGAGCAGTTCTTC.

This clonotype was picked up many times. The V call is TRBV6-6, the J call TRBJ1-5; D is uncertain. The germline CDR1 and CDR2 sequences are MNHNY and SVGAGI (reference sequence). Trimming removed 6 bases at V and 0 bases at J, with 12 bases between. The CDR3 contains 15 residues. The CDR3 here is CASSLGGYSNQPQHF. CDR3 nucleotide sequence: TGTGCCAGCAGCCTGGGCGGGTATAGCAATCAGCCCCAGCATTTT.

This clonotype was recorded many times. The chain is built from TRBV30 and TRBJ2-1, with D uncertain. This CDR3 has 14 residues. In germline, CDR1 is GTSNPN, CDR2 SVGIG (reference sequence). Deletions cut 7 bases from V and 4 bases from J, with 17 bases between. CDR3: CAFNTGLAYNEQFF. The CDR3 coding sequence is TGTGCCTTCAACACTGGGTTAGCTTACAATGAGCAGTTCTTC. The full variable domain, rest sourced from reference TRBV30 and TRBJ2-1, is SQTIHQWPATLVQPVGSPLSLECTVEGTSNPNLYWYRQAAGRGLQLLFYSVGIGQISSEVPQNLSASRPQDRQFILSSKKLLLSDSGFYLCAFNTGLAYNEQFFGPGTRLTVL.

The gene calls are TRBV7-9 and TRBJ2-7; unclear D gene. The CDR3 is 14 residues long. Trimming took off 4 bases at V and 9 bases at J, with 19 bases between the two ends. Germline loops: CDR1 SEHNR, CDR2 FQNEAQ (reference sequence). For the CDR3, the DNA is TGTGCCAGCAGCTCTGTGTCGTCCGCTACGAGGCAGTACTTC. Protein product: CASSSVSSATRQYF.

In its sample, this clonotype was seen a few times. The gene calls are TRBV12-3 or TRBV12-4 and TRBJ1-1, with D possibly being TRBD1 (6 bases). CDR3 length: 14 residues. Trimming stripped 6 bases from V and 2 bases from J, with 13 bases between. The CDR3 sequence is CASRPGQLNTEAFF. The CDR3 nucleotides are TGTGCCAGCAGACCGGGACAACTAAACACTGAAGCTTTCTTT.